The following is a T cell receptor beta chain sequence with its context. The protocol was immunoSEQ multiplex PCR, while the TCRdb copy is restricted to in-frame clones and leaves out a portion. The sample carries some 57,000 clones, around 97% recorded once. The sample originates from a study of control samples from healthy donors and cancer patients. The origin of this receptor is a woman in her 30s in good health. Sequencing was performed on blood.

The CDR3 region is CASSEAWGEQFF. The CDR3 DNA sequence: TGTGCCAGCAGTGAAGCGTGGGGTGAGCAGTTCTTC. The chain links TRBV2 to TRBJ2-1; D not resolved. The CDR3 is 12 amino acids. Per the germline V gene, CDR1 is SNHLY and CDR2 is FYNNEI. Trimming pared 0 bases from V and 9 bases from J, leaving 6 bases between.